These 30 T cell receptor beta chains came from one sample sequenced in a study of CD8 T cells in Susac syndrome. Random-hexamer reverse transcription was applied to roughly 0.5 to 1 ug RNA. TCRdb analysed the immunoSEQ multiplex PCR reads with MiXCR anew, one entry per CDR3 protein. This sample yields around 80,000 distinct CDR3 sequences, of which about 91% are seen a single time; 0.5% to 0.6% belongs to the top ten. The sequenced sample was CD8+ T cells from PBMCs. These receptors were obtained from a human donor with multiple sclerosis.

This chain joins TRBV10-3 and TRBJ1-1; D call uncertain. V was cut by 6 bases and J by 4 bases, with 21 bases left in between. Germline V gene lookup returns CDR1 ENHRY and CDR2 SYGVKD. The CDR3 covers 16 residues. The CDR3 DNA reads as TGTGCCATCAGGACTGACAAGCCCTACCTTCGCACTGAAGCTTTCTTT. This translates into CAIRTDKPYLRTEAFF.

This clonotype has a single count. The V and J genes are TRBV12-3 or TRBV12-4 and TRBJ2-7; 7 bases align to TRBD2. V shed 7 bases and J 0 bases; nucleotides not matched to a gene: 6. CDR3 length: 14 amino acids. This CDR3 reads CASTFGGSSYEQYF. CDR3 bases: TGTGCCAGCACCTTCGGGGGGAGCTCCTACGAGCAGTACTTC.

This clonotype was detected only once. The gene calls are TRBV2 and TRBJ2-3; a weak D match, TRBD1 (5 bases). Trimming removed 3 bases from V and 4 bases from J, with 14 bases in between. CDR3 size: 15 residues. The V gene's germline CDR1 is SNHLY and CDR2 FYNNEI. The CDR3 here is CASSECRVYADTQYF. CDR3 bases: TGTGCCAGCAGTGAGTGCAGGGTCTATGCAGATACGCAGTATTTT.

V usage is TRBV6-2 or TRBV6-3 and J usage is TRBJ2-1, with 11 bases identical to TRBD2. The germline CDR1 and CDR2 sequences are MNHEY and SVGEGT. J was trimmed by 4 bases and V by 8 bases; bases with no gene match: 4. The CDR3 length is 14 residues. The CDR3 loop is CASGGLAAYNEQFF. The CDR3 region has the DNA TGTGCCAGCGGGGGACTAGCGGCTTACAATGAGCAGTTCTTC.

The chain recombines TRBV11-2 with TRBJ1-1; D might be TRBD1 (6 bases). Germline values: CDR1 SGHAT, CDR2 FQNNGV. This CDR3 contains 15 residues. Trimming took 5 bases from V and 0 from J, leaving 13 bases between them. The CDR3 nucleotides read TGTGCCAGCAGCCGCCGGGGGGCCTTGAACACTGAAGCTTTCTTT. This sequence encodes CASSRRGALNTEAFF.

The chain has TRBV9 and TRBJ1-2; 8 bases align to TRBD1. Trimming removed 4 bases from V and 3 bases from J; junction bases left unmatched: 17. The CDR3 sequence is 18 residues long. Germline CDR1 and CDR2: SGDLS and YYNGEE. The CDR3 DNA reads TGTGCCAGCAGCACCAAGGTAATGGAGGACAGGGTTGACTATGGCTACACCTTC. Amino acid sequence: CASSTKVMEDRVDYGYTF.

The chain joins TRBV28 to TRBJ1-5; TRBD1 matches at 9 bases. J was trimmed by 7 bases and V by 3 bases; bases with no gene match: 7. CDR1 and CDR2 (germline): MDHEN, SYDVKM. The CDR3 extends over 15 amino acids. For the CDR3, the DNA is TGTGCCAGCAGTTTTTGGCTGGGACAGGGCCAGCCCCAGCATTTT. This codes for CASSFWLGQGQPQHF.

V usage is TRBV6-2 or TRBV6-3 and J usage is TRBJ2-3; 10 nucleotides agree with TRBD2. Germline V CDR1 and CDR2: MNHEY, SVGEGT. The J segment lost 0 bases and the V segment lost 4 bases, leaving 10 bases of the junction unmatched. This CDR3 contains 18 residues. The CDR3 DNA reads TGTGCCAGCAGTTTCCTAGCGGGGGTCCTCACGAGCACAGATACGCAGTATTTT. It translates to CASSFLAGVLTSTDTQYF.

The gene calls are TRBV7-9 and TRBJ2-5; 7 nucleotides line up with TRBD2. This CDR3 region has 18 residues. Germline trimming cut 1 base from V and 2 bases from J; bases unmatched to any gene: 13. The germline gives CDR1 SEHNR, CDR2 FQNEAQ (reference sequence). For the CDR3, the DNA is TGTGCCAGCAGCTTAGATTCGATGTCTAGCGGCATACAAGAGACCCAGTACTTC. Translation gives CASSLDSMSSGIQETQYF.

This clonotype was counted a few times. The chain joins TRBV20-1 to TRBJ1-5, with TRBD1 matching over 8 bases. This CDR3 region has 15 residues. V gave up 2 bases and J gave up 6 bases; unmatched junction bases: 9. The germline V gene encodes CDR1 DFQATT and CDR2 SNEGSKA (reference sequence). The CDR3 protein is CSARPTGGLGQPQHF. The CDR3 nucleotides are TGCAGTGCTAGACCTACAGGGGGTCTAGGTCAGCCCCAGCATTTT.

This chain connects TRBV15 to TRBJ2-1, with TRBD2 matching over 15 bases. Germline CDR1 LNHNV, CDR2 YYDKDF (reference sequence). The CDR3 runs 17 residues. V was pared by 1 base and J by 8 bases, with 6 bases of the junction left unmatched. In DNA form, the CDR3 reads TGTGCCACCAGCAGAGCTGGACTAGCGGGAGGGAAGTATGAGCAGTTCTTC. The encoded protein is CATSRAGLAGGKYEQFF.

J is TRBJ2-2 and V is TRBV7-8, with 9 bases matching TRBD1. CDR1 is SGHVS, CDR2 FQNEAQ, per germline. Trimming at V came to 2 bases and at J to 1 base, leaving 8 bases not matched to a gene. CDR3 length equals 18 residues. Here the CDR3 DNA reads TGTGCCAGCAGCTTATGGGGGGGGACAGGGAAGAACACCGGGGAGCTGTTTTTT. Translation: CASSLWGGTGKNTGELFF.

The rearrangement uses TRBV9 and TRBJ2-1, with 9 bases lining up with TRBD2. The CDR3 is made up of 19 amino acids. V dropped 0 bases and J dropped 4; count of bases not matched to a gene: 14. The germline gives CDR1 SGDLS, CDR2 YYNGEE. The chain's CDR3 is CASSVDLSGGPGRYNEQFF. The CDR3 DNA reads as TGTGCCAGCAGCGTAGATTTGAGCGGGGGGCCCGGGAGGTACAATGAGCAGTTCTTC.

The CDR3 region is CASSVSGAKSPLYNEQFF. The DNA of the CDR3 is TGTGCCAGCAGCGTTTCGGGAGCCAAATCCCCGCTATACAATGAGCAGTTCTTC. V usage is TRBV9 and J usage is TRBJ2-1, with D maybe TRBD2 (6 bases). V lost 2 bases, J lost 4 bases, and 22 bases lay in between. CDR1 and CDR2 (germline): SGDLS, YYNGEE. This CDR3 region has 18 residues.

The chain combines TRBV12-3 or TRBV12-4 with TRBJ2-7; D remains ambiguous. The CDR3 has 12 amino acids. With 8 bases removed from V and 5 bases from J, the gap between germline ends came to 13 bases. The CDR3 DNA is TGTGCCAGCCGTCTCGGTGGGAACGAGCAGTACTTC. Translated: CASRLGGNEQYF.

This chain uses TRBV5-6 with TRBJ1-1; TRBD1 might be the D (5 bases). This CDR3 region has 12 residues. Germline V gives CDR1 SGHDT, CDR2 YYEEEE. Trimming shortened V by 3 bases and J by 11 bases, and 14 bases separated the two germline ends. CDR3 nucleotide sequence: TGTGCCAGCAGCTCACTTAATGGGGCCGCTTTCTTT. It is translated as CASSSLNGAAFF.

The chain has TRBV2 and TRBJ1-5; D gene unclear. This CDR3 has 15 amino acids. V lost 6 bases, J lost 0 bases, and 12 bases lay in between. Germline CDR1 and CDR2: SNHLY and FYNNEI. The DNA of the CDR3 is TGTGCCAGCAGCCAACGAACAGATAGCAATCAGCCCCAGCATTTT. Amino acids: CASSQRTDSNQPQHF.

A single count supports this clonotype. CDR3 in DNA: TGTGCCAGCAGCGCTACCGGGACAGGGAGCACAGATACGCAGTATTTT. Protein: CASSATGTGSTDTQYF. V and J are TRBV7-6 and TRBJ2-3; 9 bases are shared with TRBD1. Germline CDR1 and CDR2: SGHVS and FNYEAQ. V gave up 5 bases and J gave up 0 bases; unmatched junction bases: 6. The CDR3 has 16 amino acids. Complete variable domain (other parts from reference TRBV7-6 and TRBJ2-3): GAGVSQSPRYKVTKRGQDVALRCDPISGHVSLYWYRQALGQGPEFLTYFNYEAQQDKSGLPNDRFSAERPEGSISTLTIQRTEQRDSAMYRCASSATGTGSTDTQYFGPGTRLTVL.

The rearrangement links TRBV6-2 or TRBV6-3 to TRBJ1-1; 7 nucleotides match TRBD1. The V gene end was trimmed by 5 bases and the J gene end by 1 base; junction bases not matched to a gene: 7. The CDR3 length is 15 residues. Germline-derived CDR1 and CDR2 are MNHEY and SVGEGT. The CDR3: CASSPTGAPNTEAFF. CDR3 in DNA: TGTGCCAGCAGTCCAACAGGGGCTCCGAACACTGAAGCTTTCTTT.

This chain connects TRBV19 to TRBJ1-1; D may be TRBD1 (5 bases). The CDR3 length is 12 residues. Germline V gene lookup returns CDR1 LNHDA and CDR2 SQIVND (reference sequence). The V end was cut by 3 bases, the J end by 8 bases, with 10 bases between. The CDR3 is CASSMEGWEAFF. CDR3 DNA sequence: TGTGCCAGTAGTATGGAGGGGTGGGAAGCTTTCTTT.

The CDR3 region is CASTEDNYHEAFF. The CDR3 DNA reads TGTGCCAGCACCGAAGACAACTACCATGAAGCTTTCTTT. The chain is built from TRBV28 and TRBJ1-1; the D is unclear. The V gene lost 7 bases and the J gene lost 7 bases, with 16 bases spanning the gap. CDR1 is MDHEN and CDR2 is SYDVKM in the germline V gene. The CDR3 extends over 13 amino acids.

This clonotype came up once. This chain uses TRBV24-1 with TRBJ2-2; D gene uncertain. The germline CDR1 and CDR2 sequences are KGHDR and SFDVKD. Trimming took 0 bases from V and 5 from J, leaving 3 bases between them. The CDR3 contains 13 residues. CDR3 DNA sequence: TGTGCCACCAGTGATTTGTCGACCGGGGAGCTGTTTTTT. Its protein is CATSDLSTGELFF.

V and J are TRBV11-2 and TRBJ1-1; D remains unclear. CDR3 length: 13 amino acids. CDR1 is SGHAT and CDR2 is FQNNGV in the germline V gene. Deletions cut 6 bases from V and 0 bases from J, with 8 bases between. CDR3 in amino acids: CASSSGMNTEAFF. In DNA form, the CDR3 reads TGTGCCAGCAGTTCTGGGATGAACACTGAAGCTTTCTTT.

The genes are TRBV12-5 and TRBJ1-1; 8 bases match TRBD1. V shed 0 bases and J 1 base; nucleotides not matched to a gene: 7. From germline, CDR1 is LGHNT and CDR2 FRNRAP. The CDR3 runs 17 residues. CDR3 in amino acids: CASGLVTGEVRNTEAFF. DNA for the CDR3: TGTGCTAGTGGTTTGGTGACAGGGGAGGTCCGGAACACTGAAGCTTTCTTT.

This chain joins TRBV7-2 and TRBJ2-7; D uncertain. The V and J ends lost 1 base and 2 bases respectively, with 9 bases between them. The germline CDR1 and CDR2 sequences are SGHTA and FQGNSA. The CDR3 has 14 amino acids. The CDR3 here is CASSLEVGPYEQYF. The CDR3 nucleotides read TGTGCCAGCAGCTTAGAGGTAGGGCCCTACGAGCAGTACTTC.

This chain uses TRBV4-3 with TRBJ2-1; TRBD1 agrees at 7 bases. This CDR3 region has 16 residues. V lost 0 bases, J lost 5 bases, and 7 bases stayed unmatched. CDR1 is LGHNA and CDR2 is YSLEER in the germline V gene. CDR3 region: CASSQDPTGPNNEQFF. CDR3 DNA: TGCGCCAGCAGCCAAGACCCGACAGGGCCGAACAATGAGCAGTTCTTC.

The chain employs TRBV9 and TRBJ2-1; TRBD2 matches at 12 bases. V lost 1 base to trimming and J lost 5 bases; unmatched junction nucleotides: 4. The CDR3 consists of 16 residues. Germline CDR1 SGDLS, CDR2 YYNGEE. The CDR3 loop is CASSVRLAGGNNEQFF. In nucleotides, the CDR3 is TGTGCCAGCAGCGTACGGCTAGCGGGGGGGAACAATGAGCAGTTCTTC.

The chain joins TRBV3-1 to TRBJ2-1, with 10 bases matching TRBD2. This CDR3 region has 14 residues. After removal of 7 bases from V and 6 bases from J, the junction contained 6 bases not matched to a gene. Germline assignment: CDR1 LGHDT and CDR2 YNNKEL (reference sequence). In DNA form, the CDR3 reads TGTGCCAGCAACCTAGCGGGGGATCTCAATGAGCAGTTCTTC. Its protein is CASNLAGDLNEQFF.

This rearrangement joins TRBV2 to TRBJ2-5; D could derive from TRBD1 or TRBD2 (5 bases each). The CDR3 loop spans 14 amino acids. In germline, CDR1 is SNHLY, CDR2 FYNNEI. The V and J ends lost 3 bases and 2 bases respectively, with 10 bases between them. The CDR3 DNA follows: TGTGCCAGCAGTGAGTGGGGGAATCAAGAGACCCAGTACTTC. As protein: CASSEWGNQETQYF.

This clonotype has a handful of counts. The chain has TRBV4-1 and TRBJ1-2; 8 nucleotides match TRBD1. Losses at the gene ends were 4 bases for V and 8 bases for J; bases not matched to a gene: 9. This CDR3 is 14 amino acids long. CDR1 and CDR2 from the germline V gene are MGHRA and YSYEKL. CDR3 in DNA: TGCGCCAGCAGCCCCGACAGGGGCCCGTGGGGCTACACCTTC. Translation: CASSPDRGPWGYTF.